These 24 T cell receptor beta chains share one sample of origin, sequenced in a study of blood T cell repertoires in COVID-19. Profiling relied on immunoSEQ multiplex PCR, and the TCRdb table lists in-frame clones only, not all of them. The table has fewer than 350,000 clones, roughly 91% seen once. Sequenced sample: peripheral blood. The receptor source for this set is a man aged 40-49 years with acute or convalescent COVID-19.

The CDR3 here is CASGLPQGRGDHNYGYTF. DNA of the CDR3: TGTGCTAGTGGTTTGCCCCAGGGAAGGGGCGACCATAACTATGGCTACACCTTC. The V gene is TRBV12-5, the J gene TRBJ1-2; D is possibly TRBD1 (5 bases). The germline V and J ends were trimmed by 2 bases and 1 base, with 20 bases remaining between them. CDR3 size: 18 residues. CDR1 and CDR2 from the germline V gene are LGHNT and FRNRAP.

The table lists this clone with a few counts. V usage is TRBV19 and J usage is TRBJ1-1, with D possibly being TRBD1 (5 bases). Germline assignment: CDR1 LNHDA and CDR2 SQIVND (reference sequence). The length of the CDR3 is 12 residues. Trimming took off 7 bases at V and 0 bases at J, with 6 bases between the two ends. CDR3 protein: CASKGVNTEAFF. The CDR3 coding sequence is TGTGCCAGTAAAGGGGTGAACACTGAAGCTTTCTTT.

The V gene is TRBV11-2, the J gene TRBJ2-7; perhaps TRBD2 as D (6 bases). Germline CDR1 reads SGHAT; CDR2 reads FQNNGV. The CDR3 covers 17 residues. Trimming removed 0 bases at V and 2 bases at J, with 17 bases between. In DNA, the CDR3 is TGTGCCAGCAGCTTAGAGGGTGCGGGGATCCAAACCTACGAGCAGTACTTC. This gives the protein CASSLEGAGIQTYEQYF.

This chain joins TRBV2 and TRBJ2-5; D gene unclear. Germline values: CDR1 SNHLY, CDR2 FYNNEI. The CDR3 loop spans 15 amino acids. Trimming took 1 base from V and 5 from J, leaving 14 bases between them. This chain's CDR3 is CASSEEMQRQETQYF. The CDR3 DNA is TGTGCCAGCAGTGAAGAAATGCAGCGCCAGGAGACCCAGTACTTC.

This rearrangement joins TRBV19 to TRBJ2-1, with 7 bases aligning to TRBD2. From germline, CDR1 is LNHDA and CDR2 SQIVND (reference sequence). Trimming removed 8 bases from V and 9 bases from J; junction bases left unmatched: 7. CDR3 length: 12 residues. The CDR3, as DNA: TGTGCCAGTTCCTCTGGGGAGGGTGAGCAGTTCTTC. Encoded protein: CASSSGEGEQFF.

A single count supports this clone. The chain carries TRBV11-2 and TRBJ2-7; 16 bases match TRBD2. Germline assignment: CDR1 SGHAT and CDR2 FQNNGV. CDR3 length: 17 amino acids. V gave up 7 bases and J gave up 6 bases; unmatched junction bases: 12. The CDR3 bases are TGTGCCAGCACCGCTTCGGGACTAGCGGGGGGGCTGGGCGAGCAGTACTTC. It is translated as CASTASGLAGGLGEQYF.

This chain connects TRBV19 to TRBJ2-7; D is unclear. Per the germline V gene, CDR1 is LNHDA and CDR2 is SQIVND (reference sequence). Trimming cost V 1 base and J 0 bases, with 7 bases left between them. The length of the CDR3 is 14 residues. CDR3 coding DNA: TGTGCCAGTAGTATAGCAGCGACCTCCTACGAGCAGTACTTC. It specifies CASSIAATSYEQYF.

The J gene is TRBJ2-3, the V gene TRBV4-2; TRBD2 aligns across 9 bases. The V gene end was trimmed by 4 bases and the J gene end by 5 bases; junction bases not matched to a gene: 10. The CDR3 is 16 amino acids. Germline-derived CDR1 and CDR2 are LGHNA and YNFKEQ. CDR3 nucleotides: TGTGCCAGCAGCCCGGGGAGCGGGGGGTGGATAGATACGCAGTATTTT. Its protein product is CASSPGSGGWIDTQYF.

This clone was seen a single time. V is TRBV6-5 and J is TRBJ2-7; 7 nucleotides agree with TRBD1. The CDR3 has 13 residues. The trim removed 4 bases at V and 7 bases at J, leaving 7 bases unmatched. The germline V gene has CDR1 MNHEY and CDR2 SVGAGI. CDR3: CASSFRTGGEQYF. CDR3 nucleotide sequence: TGTGCCAGCAGTTTTCGGACAGGTGGGGAGCAGTACTTC.

The chain is built from TRBV25-1 and TRBJ2-7; a weak D match, TRBD2 (6 bases). The CDR3 totals 15 residues. The germline V gene encodes CDR1 MGHDK and CDR2 SYGVNS. The V end was cut by 3 bases, the J end by 0 bases, with 12 bases between. The CDR3 region is CASSEGLSHSYEQYF. DNA of the CDR3: TGTGCCAGCAGTGAGGGACTCTCGCACTCCTACGAGCAGTACTTC.

The chain combines TRBV19 with TRBJ2-2; TRBD1 agrees at 9 bases. The germline V gene encodes CDR1 LNHDA and CDR2 SQIVND (reference sequence). CDR3 length equals 16 residues. V dropped 3 bases and J dropped 5; count of bases not matched to a gene: 7. The CDR3 spells CASSIKLGQGTGELFF. CDR3 nucleotides: TGTGCCAGTAGTATTAAGTTGGGACAGGGTACCGGGGAGCTGTTTTTT. Full variable domain (outside the CDR3, taken from reference TRBV19 and TRBJ2-2): DGGITQSPKYLFRKEGQNVTLSCEQNLNHDAMYWYRQDPGQGLRLIYYSQIVNDFQKGDIAEGYSVSREKKESFPLTVTSAQKNPTAFYLCASSIKLGQGTGELFFGEGSRLTVL.

V usage is TRBV19 and J usage is TRBJ2-2; the match to TRBD1 covers 7 bases. Trimming took 6 bases from V and 1 from J; bases not matched to a gene: 5. The CDR3 extends over 15 amino acids. Looked up from germline, CDR1 is LNHDA and CDR2 is SQIVND (reference sequence). The CDR3 region is CASRPRTGNTGELFF. For the CDR3, the DNA is TGTGCCAGTAGACCCCGGACAGGGAACACCGGGGAGCTGTTTTTT.

The V call is TRBV5-8, the J call TRBJ2-3; D perhaps matches TRBD1 (6 bases). Germline assignment: CDR1 SGHTS and CDR2 YDEGEE. The CDR3 consists of 16 residues. Trimming left V 0 bases short and J 0 bases short, with 11 bases between. The CDR3 is CASSLGTGYSTDTQYF. The CDR3 nucleotides read TGTGCCAGCAGCTTGGGTACAGGGTATAGCACAGATACGCAGTATTTT. Filled out from reference TRBV5-8 and TRBJ2-3, the complete variable domain reads EAGVTQSPTHLIKTRGQQATLRCSPISGHTSVYWYQQALGLGLQFLLWYDEGEERNRGNFPPRFSGRQFPNYSSELNVNALELEDSALYLCASSLGTGYSTDTQYFGPGTRLTVL.

The rearrangement uses TRBV5-1 and TRBJ1-3; D is undetermined. Germline V gives CDR1 SGHRS, CDR2 YFSETQ. CDR3 size: 13 residues. Trimming removed 1 base from V and 4 bases from J, with 6 bases in between. CDR3 in amino acids: CASSLTEGNTIYF. The CDR3 bases are TGCGCCAGCAGCTTGACTGAAGGAAACACCATATATTTT.

The chain employs TRBV7-8 and TRBJ1-1, with 9 bases that match TRBD1. The CDR3 loop spans 16 amino acids. In germline, CDR1 is SGHVS, CDR2 FQNEAQ. The J segment lost 12 bases and the V segment lost 9 bases, leaving 23 bases of the junction unmatched. CDR3 in amino acids: CASLPTGGKIGARPFF. The CDR3, as DNA: TGTGCCAGTCTCCCTACAGGGGGCAAAATCGGAGCCCGGCCTTTCTTT.

The chain links TRBV7-6 to TRBJ2-2; maybe TRBD1 (7 bases). CDR3 size: 15 residues. Germline V gene data show CDR1 as SGHVS and CDR2 as FNYEAQ. The V end was cut by 5 bases, the J end by 5 bases, with 15 bases between. The CDR3: CASSLFPGGTGELFF. In nucleotides, the CDR3 is TGTGCCAGCAGCCTATTCCCAGGGGGGACCGGGGAGCTGTTTTTT.

V and J are TRBV5-1 and TRBJ2-7, with TRBD1 matching 7 bases. Trimming removed 0 bases from V and 1 base from J; junction bases left unmatched: 4. There are 15 residues in the CDR3. CDR1 and CDR2 (germline): SGHRS, YFSETQ. CDR3 DNA: TGCGCCAGCAGCTTGGGGGGACAGAATTCCTACGAGCAGTACTTC. It encodes CASSLGGQNSYEQYF.

The J gene is TRBJ1-1, the V gene TRBV4-1; the D gene is possibly TRBD1 (6 bases). CDR1 is MGHRA and CDR2 is YSYEKL in the germline V gene. V dropped 2 bases and J dropped 2 bases, with 15 bases sitting between them. The CDR3 extends over 16 amino acids. The CDR3 sequence: CASSQRTEDYNTEAFF. As DNA, the CDR3 is TGCGCCAGCAGCCAACGGACAGAAGATTACAACACTGAAGCTTTCTTT.

The V call is TRBV2, the J call TRBJ1-1; no firm D call. V lost 6 bases to trimming and J lost 0 bases, with 14 bases between them. The length of the CDR3 is 15 residues. Per germline, CDR1 SNHLY and CDR2 FYNNEI. The CDR3 region has the DNA TGTGCCAGCAGACCCGGACGGACTTTGAACACTGAAGCTTTCTTT. Its protein is CASRPGRTLNTEAFF. The full variable domain, with the rest looked up from reference TRBV2 and TRBJ1-1, is EPEVTQTPSHQVTQMGQEVILRCVPISNHLYFYWYRQILGQKVEFLVSFYNNEISEKSEIFDDQFSVERPDGSNFTLKIRSTKLEDSAMYFCASRPGRTLNTEAFFGQGTRLTVV.

The chain recombines TRBV6-6 with TRBJ2-7; D is unresolved. In germline, CDR1 is MNHNY, CDR2 SVGAGI (reference sequence). V lost 5 bases to trimming and J lost 0 bases, with 11 bases between them. CDR3 length: 14 amino acids. CDR3 in amino acids: CASSPLVRSYEQYF. The CDR3 coding sequence is TGTGCCAGCAGTCCTCTAGTTCGCTCCTACGAGCAGTACTTC.

The chain recombines TRBV6-5 with TRBJ1-3, with TRBD1 identical over 7 bases. The CDR3 is 14 residues long. The junction had 10 bases not matched to a gene; V was cut back by 11 bases and J by 3 bases. From germline, CDR1 is MNHEY and CDR2 SVGAGI. This CDR3 reads CAVKQGLYGNTIYF. CDR3 in DNA: TGTGCCGTCAAACAGGGGTTATATGGAAACACCATATATTTT.

The gene calls are TRBV5-1 and TRBJ2-7; no clear D gene. The CDR3 is 13 residues long. Trimming left V 2 bases short and J 7 bases short, with 13 bases between. CDR1 and CDR2 (germline): SGHRS, YFSETQ. Here the CDR3 reads CASSFNLAREQYF. The CDR3 coding sequence is TGCGCCAGCAGCTTTAATCTCGCTCGGGAGCAGTACTTC.

The genes are TRBV9 and TRBJ2-7, with 11 bases aligning to TRBD1. V was clipped by 4 bases and J by 3 bases; unmatched bases: 6. The CDR3 contains 15 residues. The V gene's germline CDR1 is SGDLS and CDR2 YYNGEE. This chain's CDR3 is CASSPGQGVFYEQYF. The CDR3 nucleotides are TGTGCCAGCAGCCCGGGACAGGGGGTTTTCTACGAGCAGTACTTC.

This chain connects TRBV11-3 to TRBJ2-2; TRBD2 is a possible D gene (6 bases). V was pared by 1 base and J by 0 bases, with 9 bases between. The CDR3 length is 16 residues. Per the germline V gene, CDR1 is SGHNT and CDR2 is YENEEA. CDR3 DNA: TGTGCCAGCAGCTTAGTTAGCGGCGCGAACACCGGGGAGCTGTTTTTT. Translation: CASSLVSGANTGELFF.